The 28 T cell receptor beta chains below come from one sample, sequenced in a study of CD8+ T cells in alopecia areata. Treatment specified: oral pan-JAK inhibitor, 5-10 mg twice daily. Extracted RNA was reverse transcribed into cDNA, the sequencing template. Clones were sequenced by immunoSEQ multiplex PCR, and TCRdb holds only the in-frame ones, with some missing. The sample has some 150,000 clones, 75% to 85% seen once; the top ten hold roughly 25%. Specimen: CD8+ T cells sorted from blood, collected at week 4, from a patient treated with tofacitinib. These receptors were obtained from a human donor with alopecia areata.

The sample holds a few counts of this clone. The chain is built from TRBV19 and TRBJ2-1, with D unclear. Germline V gene lookup returns CDR1 LNHDA and CDR2 SQIVND (reference sequence). The V end lost 3 bases, the J end lost 0 bases, and 6 bases lay between the germline ends. The length of the CDR3 is 14 residues. Here the CDR3 reads CASSIAGSYNEQFF. DNA for the CDR3: TGTGCCAGTAGTATTGCAGGCTCCTACAATGAGCAGTTCTTC.

The rearrangement joins TRBV16 to TRBJ1-2; 7 bases fit TRBD1. Germline V gives CDR1 KGHSY, CDR2 FQNENV. The CDR3 is 15 residues long. V dropped 4 bases and J dropped 2; count of bases not matched to a gene: 7. This CDR3 reads CASSPGTVGNYGYTF. Written as DNA, the CDR3 is TGTGCCAGCAGCCCCGGGACAGTAGGGAACTATGGCTACACCTTC.

The chain recombines TRBV7-9 with TRBJ1-6; D gene uncertain. Germline assignment: CDR1 SEHNR and CDR2 FQNEAQ (reference sequence). This CDR3 comprises 16 residues. Trimming shortened V by 1 base and J by 4 bases, and 11 bases separated the two germline ends. Here the CDR3 reads CASSLEPGLYNSPLHF. DNA of the CDR3: TGTGCCAGCAGCTTAGAACCGGGCCTTTATAATTCACCCCTCCACTTT.

This chain links TRBV29-1 with TRBJ2-3; 8 bases agree with TRBD1. The length of the CDR3 is 15 residues. Germline lookup yields CDR1 SQVTM and CDR2 ANQGSEA. V lost 0 bases, J lost 3 bases, and 5 bases stayed unmatched. The CDR3 sequence: CSVEDPRGQTDTQYF. DNA of the CDR3: TGCAGCGTTGAAGATCCCAGGGGGCAAACAGATACGCAGTATTTT.

This clone has only a few counts. The chain joins TRBV6-5 to TRBJ2-1, with a possible D match to TRBD2 (7 bases). This CDR3 spans 15 amino acids. V lost 0 bases and J 6 bases, leaving 12 bases between the germline ends. CDR1 and CDR2 (germline): MNHEY, SVGAGI. The CDR3 loop is CASSYSRAGANEQFF. The CDR3 DNA sequence: TGTGCCAGCAGTTACTCGAGGGCGGGGGCCAATGAGCAGTTCTTC.

This chain connects TRBV27 to TRBJ2-1; 10 bases fit TRBD2. With V trimmed by 2 bases and J by 7 bases, 17 bases remained unmatched. Germline CDR1 reads MNHEY; CDR2 reads SMNVEV (reference sequence). This CDR3 is 19 amino acids long. The CDR3: CASSLRIRLSGGVENEQFF. CDR3 DNA sequence: TGTGCCAGCAGTTTAAGGATCCGACTAAGCGGGGGGGTGGAGAATGAGCAGTTCTTC.

This rearrangement joins TRBV15 to TRBJ2-3; possibly TRBD1 or TRBD2 for D (5 bases each). Looked up from germline, CDR1 is LNHNV and CDR2 is YYDKDF (reference sequence). Trimming pared 1 base from V and 6 bases from J, leaving 17 bases between. The CDR3 covers 16 residues. This CDR3 reads CATSRGAGTPLDTQYF. As DNA, the CDR3 is TGTGCCACCAGCAGAGGAGCCGGGACCCCCTTGGATACGCAGTATTTT.

The chain is built from TRBV11-2 and TRBJ1-6; 7 bases align to TRBD1. Losses at the gene ends were 4 bases for V and 7 bases for J; bases not matched to a gene: 4. This CDR3 has 14 residues. Germline CDR1 reads SGHAT; CDR2 reads FQNNGV. The CDR3 loop reads CASSSRDSNSPLHF. The CDR3 nucleotides read TGTGCCAGCAGCTCCCGGGACAGCAATTCACCCCTCCACTTT.

This clone has more than one count but fewer than ten. V gene TRBV2 combines with J gene TRBJ2-1, with D possibly called TRBD1 or TRBD2 (5 bases each). This CDR3 has 13 residues. V lost 8 bases and J 5 bases, leaving 13 bases between the germline ends. The V gene's germline CDR1 is SNHLY and CDR2 FYNNEI. The CDR3 coding sequence is TGTGCCAGCTCGGTATGGGGGAACAATGAGCAGTTCTTC. Translated, it gives CASSVWGNNEQFF.

The gene calls are TRBV6-5 and TRBJ1-5; D gene uncertain. This CDR3 has 14 amino acids. V gave up 5 bases and J gave up 1 base, with 9 bases separating them. Looked up from germline, CDR1 is MNHEY and CDR2 is SVGAGI. This chain's CDR3 is CASSPGLSNQPQHF. The CDR3 DNA is TGTGCCAGCAGTCCGGGATTGAGCAATCAGCCCCAGCATTTT.

This rearrangement joins TRBV4-1 to TRBJ2-1; D is possibly TRBD1 or TRBD2 (6 bases each). Germline loops: CDR1 MGHRA, CDR2 YSYEKL. CDR3 size: 17 residues. Trimming took 0 bases from V and 3 from J, leaving 15 bases between them. CDR3 sequence: CASSQERSGAYYNEQFF. The DNA for the CDR3 is TGCGCCAGCAGCCAAGAAAGGTCGGGGGCCTACTACAATGAGCAGTTCTTC.

The rearrangement links TRBV6-5 to TRBJ2-7, with 10 bases lining up with TRBD1. The CDR3 runs to 14 residues. J was trimmed by 3 bases and V by 8 bases; bases with no gene match: 7. The germline gives CDR1 MNHEY, CDR2 SVGAGI. CDR3 sequence reads: CASGRDRGDYEQYF. CDR3 bases: TGTGCCAGCGGACGGGACAGGGGAGACTACGAGCAGTACTTC.

CDR3 loop: CASSYSIGTLKSPLHF. The CDR3 DNA follows: TGTGCCAGCAGTTACTCGATTGGGACGTTAAAATCACCCCTCCACTTT. The chain carries TRBV6-6 and TRBJ1-6; D is perhaps TRBD1 (5 bases). The CDR3 spans 16 residues. Trimming shortened V by 0 bases and J by 10 bases, and 16 bases separated the two germline ends. The germline V gene encodes CDR1 MNHNY and CDR2 SVGAGI (reference sequence).

J is TRBJ1-1 and V is TRBV18; D perhaps matches TRBD1 (5 bases). This CDR3 spans 15 amino acids. V dropped 3 bases and J dropped 0 bases, with 11 bases sitting between them. Germline-derived CDR1 and CDR2 are KGHSH and LQKENI. This chain's CDR3 is CASSPRQGVNTEAFF. The CDR3 DNA follows: TGTGCCAGCTCACCTCGCCAGGGCGTGAACACTGAAGCTTTCTTT.

CDR3 protein: CSVAGTDYGYTF. For the CDR3, the DNA is TGCAGCGTGGCCGGGACGGACTATGGCTACACCTTC. The chain links TRBV29-1 to TRBJ1-2; perhaps TRBD1 as D (5 bases). This CDR3 contains 12 residues. Germline values: CDR1 SQVTM, CDR2 ANQGSEA. With 6 bases removed from V and 3 bases from J, the gap between germline ends came to 11 bases.

This clone has a single count. This sequence joins TRBV9 and TRBJ1-6; D ambiguous. CDR1 SGDLS and CDR2 YYNGEE come from the germline V gene. The V and J ends lost 3 bases and 2 bases respectively, with 6 bases between them. This CDR3 contains 14 residues. CDR3 amino acids: CASSETAYNSPLHF. The CDR3 DNA is TGTGCCAGCAGCGAGACCGCCTATAATTCACCCCTCCACTTT.

The chain has TRBV7-8 and TRBJ1-5; D perhaps matches TRBD1 (5 bases). The CDR3 extends over 15 amino acids. V lost 3 bases to trimming and J lost 4 bases, with 13 bases between them. Looked up from germline, CDR1 is SGHVS and CDR2 is FQNEAQ. CDR3 sequence (DNA): TGTGCCAGCAGCTTGGGGGGGGGACGGAATCAGCCCCAGCATTTT. Translation: CASSLGGGRNQPQHF.

With regard to this clone: This CDR3 is also generated by other DNA sequences in the sample. The rearrangement links TRBV5-1 to TRBJ2-7, with 8 bases fitting TRBD1. This CDR3 spans 14 amino acids. V trimming: 1 base; J trimming: 2 bases; junction bases outside the gene matches: 2. The germline gives CDR1 SGHRS, CDR2 YFSETQ. CDR3 residues: CASSLRQGTYEQYF. CDR3 bases: TGCGCCAGCAGCTTGAGACAGGGGACCTACGAGCAGTACTTC.

The chain carries TRBV25-1 and TRBJ1-2; 7 bases fit TRBD1. This CDR3 is 16 amino acids long. CDR1 and CDR2 from the germline V gene are MGHDK and SYGVNS. Trimming removed 4 bases from V and 7 bases from J; junction bases left unmatched: 15. This CDR3 reads CASSGTTGYLAGGYTF. CDR3 coding DNA: TGTGCCAGCAGTGGGACGACAGGGTACCTAGCGGGTGGCTACACCTTC.

The rearrangement joins TRBV5-1 to TRBJ2-1, with a possible D match to TRBD1 (5 bases). CDR3 length: 17 residues. V dropped 4 bases and J dropped 2 bases, with 19 bases sitting between them. Germline V gene sequence: CDR1 SGHRS, CDR2 YFSETQ. The CDR3 sequence is CASSPGLDTGAYNEQFF. The CDR3, as DNA: TGCGCCAGCAGCCCAGGATTGGATACAGGAGCCTACAATGAGCAGTTCTTC.

In this sample, this clone turned up once. V usage is TRBV7-6 and J usage is TRBJ2-2; either TRBD1 or TRBD2 may fit D (6 bases each). Germline loops: CDR1 SGHVS, CDR2 FNYEAQ. V was cut by 5 bases and J by 0 bases, with 16 bases left in between. CDR3 length equals 17 residues. CDR3 in amino acids: CASSLSEGGTNTGELFF. CDR3 in DNA: TGTGCCAGCAGCCTTAGCGAGGGGGGCACGAACACCGGGGAGCTGTTTTTT.

V is TRBV19 and J is TRBJ1-5; unclear D gene. In germline, CDR1 is LNHDA, CDR2 SQIVND (reference sequence). The CDR3 sequence is 13 residues long. Trimming removed 0 bases at V and 7 bases at J, with 7 bases between. CDR3 sequence reads: CASSIDGYQPQHF. CDR3 nucleotide sequence: TGTGCCAGTAGTATAGATGGGTACCAGCCCCAGCATTTT.

The CDR3 region has the DNA TGTGCAGCTCCGGGACAGGGGACATACGAGCAGTACTTC. It translates to CAAPGQGTYEQYF. The chain employs TRBV30 and TRBJ2-7, with TRBD1 identical over 10 bases. This CDR3 contains 13 residues. Germline V lookup: CDR1 GTSNPN, CDR2 SVGIG (reference sequence).

The gene calls are TRBV5-1 and TRBJ2-3; D is ambiguous. CDR1 and CDR2 from the germline V gene are SGHRS and YFSETQ. V lost 1 base, J lost 0 bases, and 15 bases lay in between. The CDR3 is 17 residues long. CDR3 residues: CASSLSTRAASTDTQYF. The CDR3 coding sequence is TGCGCCAGCAGCTTGTCCACTCGGGCGGCTAGCACAGATACGCAGTATTTT.

The J gene is TRBJ2-6, the V gene TRBV4-1; D ambiguous. The germline V gene encodes CDR1 MGHRA and CDR2 YSYEKL. With 1 base removed from V and 1 base from J, the gap between germline ends came to 5 bases. This CDR3 spans 15 amino acids. CDR3 residues: CASSQGGSGANVLTF. In DNA form, the CDR3 reads TGCGCCAGCAGCCAAGGCGGATCTGGGGCCAACGTCCTGACTTTC.

This rearrangement joins TRBV7-2 to TRBJ2-2, with unresolved D. This CDR3 is built from 16 residues. With 1 base removed from V and 7 bases from J, the gap between germline ends came to 16 bases. Germline loops: CDR1 SGHTA, CDR2 FQGNSA. The CDR3 region is CASSLVAPPVSGELFF. In DNA, the CDR3 is TGTGCCAGCAGCTTAGTGGCCCCCCCGGTCAGCGGGGAGCTGTTTTTT.

The chain is built from TRBV6-1 and TRBJ2-7, with 11 bases identical to TRBD2. This CDR3 has 16 amino acids. CDR1 is MNHNS and CDR2 is SASEGT in the germline V gene. Germline trimming cut 4 bases from V and 0 bases from J; bases unmatched to any gene: 5. The CDR3 nucleotides are TGTGCCAGCAGTGGAAGGGGGACTAGCGGCTCCTACGAGCAGTACTTC. As protein: CASSGRGTSGSYEQYF.

The chain joins TRBV4-1 to TRBJ1-1, with 8 positions matching TRBD1. Trimming cost V 4 bases and J 5 bases; bases outside gene matches: 9. Per the germline V gene, CDR1 is MGHRA and CDR2 is YSYEKL. This CDR3 comprises 15 residues. This CDR3 is CASSLGQGAGTEAFF. The CDR3 DNA reads TGCGCCAGCAGCCTAGGCCAGGGGGCGGGTACTGAAGCTTTCTTT.